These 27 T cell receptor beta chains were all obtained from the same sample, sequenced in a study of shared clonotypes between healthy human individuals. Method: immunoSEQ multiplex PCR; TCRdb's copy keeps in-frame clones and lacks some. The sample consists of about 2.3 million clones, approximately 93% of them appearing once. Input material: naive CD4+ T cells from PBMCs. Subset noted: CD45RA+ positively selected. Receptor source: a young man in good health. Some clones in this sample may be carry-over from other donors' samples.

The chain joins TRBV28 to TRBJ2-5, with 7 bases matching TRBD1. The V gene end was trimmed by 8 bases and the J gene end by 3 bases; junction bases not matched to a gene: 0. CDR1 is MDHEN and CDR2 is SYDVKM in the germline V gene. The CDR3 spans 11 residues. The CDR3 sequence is CASGQEETQYF. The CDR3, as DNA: TGTGCCAGCGGACAGGAAGAGACCCAGTACTTC.

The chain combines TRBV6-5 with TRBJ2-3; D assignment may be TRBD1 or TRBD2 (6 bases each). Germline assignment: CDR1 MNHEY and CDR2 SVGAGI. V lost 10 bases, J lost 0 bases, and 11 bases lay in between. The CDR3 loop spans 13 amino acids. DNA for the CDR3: TGTGCCACCCGGGGGCAAAGCACAGATACGCAGTATTTT. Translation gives CATRGQSTDTQYF.

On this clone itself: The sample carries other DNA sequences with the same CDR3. The CDR3 spells CASSPQAAYEQYF. In DNA form, the CDR3 reads TGTGCCAGCTCACCACAGGCTGCCTACGAGCAGTACTTC. The V and J genes are TRBV18 and TRBJ2-7; D is ambiguous. The V end lost 1 base, the J end lost 2 bases, and 6 bases lay between the germline ends. Germline V gene lookup returns CDR1 KGHSH and CDR2 LQKENI. The length of the CDR3 is 13 residues.

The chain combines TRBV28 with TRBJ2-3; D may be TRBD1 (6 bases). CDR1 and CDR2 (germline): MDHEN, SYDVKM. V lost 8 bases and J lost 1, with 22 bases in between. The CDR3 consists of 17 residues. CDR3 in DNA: TGTGCCAGCCAGGGCAGGGACCCCAACAGGGGCACAGATACGCAGTATTTT. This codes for CASQGRDPNRGTDTQYF. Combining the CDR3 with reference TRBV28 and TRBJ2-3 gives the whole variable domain DVKVTQSSRYLVKRTGEKVFLECVQDMDHENMFWYRQDPGLGLRLIYFSYDVKMKEKGDIPEGYSVSREKKERFSLILESASTNQTSMYLCASQGRDPNRGTDTQYFGPGTRLTVL.

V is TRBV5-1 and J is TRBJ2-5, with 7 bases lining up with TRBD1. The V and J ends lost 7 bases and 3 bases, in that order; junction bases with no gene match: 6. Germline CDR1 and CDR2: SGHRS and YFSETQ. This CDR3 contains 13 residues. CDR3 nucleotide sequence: TGCGCCAGCGGTAACACAGGGGAAGAGACCCAGTACTTC. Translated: CASGNTGEETQYF.

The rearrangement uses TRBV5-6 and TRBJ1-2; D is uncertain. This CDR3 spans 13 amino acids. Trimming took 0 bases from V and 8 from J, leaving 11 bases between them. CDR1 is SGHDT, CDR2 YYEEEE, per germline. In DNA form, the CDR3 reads TGTGCCAGCAGCTTGGGAGCTTTCTGGGGCTACACCTTC. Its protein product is CASSLGAFWGYTF.

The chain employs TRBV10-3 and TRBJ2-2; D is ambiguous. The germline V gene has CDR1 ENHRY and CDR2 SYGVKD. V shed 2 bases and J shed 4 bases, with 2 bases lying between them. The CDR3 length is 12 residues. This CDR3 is CAISEATGELFF. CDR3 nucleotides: TGTGCCATCAGTGAGGCCACCGGGGAGCTGTTTTTT.

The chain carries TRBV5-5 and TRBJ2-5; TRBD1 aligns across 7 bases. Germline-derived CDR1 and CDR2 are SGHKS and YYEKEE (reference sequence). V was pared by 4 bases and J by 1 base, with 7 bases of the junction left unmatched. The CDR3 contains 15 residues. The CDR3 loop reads CASSRIGTVQETQYF. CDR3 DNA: TGTGCCAGCAGCCGCATCGGGACAGTCCAAGAGACCCAGTACTTC.

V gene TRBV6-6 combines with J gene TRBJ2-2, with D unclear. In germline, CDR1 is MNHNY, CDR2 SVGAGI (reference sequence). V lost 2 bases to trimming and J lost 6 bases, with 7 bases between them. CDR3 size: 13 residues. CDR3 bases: TGTGCCAGCAGTTACATTGGGGCCGGGGAGCTGTTTTTT. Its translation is CASSYIGAGELFF.

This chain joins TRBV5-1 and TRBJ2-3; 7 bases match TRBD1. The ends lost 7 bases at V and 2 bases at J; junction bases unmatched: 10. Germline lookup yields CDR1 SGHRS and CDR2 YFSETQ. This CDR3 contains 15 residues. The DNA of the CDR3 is TGCGCCAGCCGGCCCGGGGACAGCTACACAGATACGCAGTATTTT. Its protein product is CASRPGDSYTDTQYF.

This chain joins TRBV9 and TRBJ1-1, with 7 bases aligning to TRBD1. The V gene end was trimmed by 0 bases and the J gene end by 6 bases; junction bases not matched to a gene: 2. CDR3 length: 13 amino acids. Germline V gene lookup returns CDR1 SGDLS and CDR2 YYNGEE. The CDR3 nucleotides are TGTGCCAGCAGCGTAGGGGACAGCTCTGAAGCTTTCTTT. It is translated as CASSVGDSSEAFF.

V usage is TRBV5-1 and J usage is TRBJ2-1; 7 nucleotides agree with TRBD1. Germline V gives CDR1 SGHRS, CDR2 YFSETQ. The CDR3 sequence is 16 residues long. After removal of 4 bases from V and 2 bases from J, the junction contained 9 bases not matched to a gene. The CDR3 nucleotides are TGCGCCAGCAGCCCTCTGACAGGGACCACCTACAATGAGCAGTTCTTC. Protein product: CASSPLTGTTYNEQFF.

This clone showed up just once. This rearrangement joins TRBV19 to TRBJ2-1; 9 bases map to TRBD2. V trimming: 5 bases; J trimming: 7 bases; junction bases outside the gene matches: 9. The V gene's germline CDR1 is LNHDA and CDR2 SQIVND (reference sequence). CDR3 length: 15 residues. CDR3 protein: CASSSAGGPRNEQFF. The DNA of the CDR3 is TGTGCCAGTAGTTCCGCGGGAGGGCCGAGGAATGAGCAGTTCTTC.

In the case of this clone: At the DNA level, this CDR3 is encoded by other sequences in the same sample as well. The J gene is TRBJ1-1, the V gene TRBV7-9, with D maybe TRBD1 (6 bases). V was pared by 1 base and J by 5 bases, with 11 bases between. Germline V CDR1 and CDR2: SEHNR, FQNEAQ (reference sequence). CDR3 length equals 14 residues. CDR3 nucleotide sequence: TGTGCCAGCAGCTTAGGGGGGGCGCGAACTGAAGCTTTCTTT. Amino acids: CASSLGGARTEAFF.

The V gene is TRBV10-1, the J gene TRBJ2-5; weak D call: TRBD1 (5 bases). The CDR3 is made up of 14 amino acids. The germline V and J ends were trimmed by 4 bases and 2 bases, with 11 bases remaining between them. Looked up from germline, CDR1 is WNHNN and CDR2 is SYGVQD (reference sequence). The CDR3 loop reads CASSGVKGQETQYF. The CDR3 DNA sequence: TGCGCCAGCAGTGGGGTTAAGGGGCAAGAGACCCAGTACTTC.

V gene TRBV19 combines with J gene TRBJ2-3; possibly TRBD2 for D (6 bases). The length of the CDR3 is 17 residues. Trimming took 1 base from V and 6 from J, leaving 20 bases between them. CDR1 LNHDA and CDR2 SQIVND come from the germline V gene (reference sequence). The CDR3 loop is CASSIVTGEIAGDTQYF. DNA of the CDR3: TGTGCCAGTAGTATAGTAACGGGAGAAATCGCGGGGGATACGCAGTATTTT.

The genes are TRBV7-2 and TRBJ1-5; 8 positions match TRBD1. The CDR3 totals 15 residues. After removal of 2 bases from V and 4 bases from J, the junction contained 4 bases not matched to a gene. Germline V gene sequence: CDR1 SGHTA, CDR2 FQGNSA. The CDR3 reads CASSLYRGINQPQHF. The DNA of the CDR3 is TGTGCCAGCAGCTTATACAGGGGGATTAATCAGCCCCAGCATTTT.

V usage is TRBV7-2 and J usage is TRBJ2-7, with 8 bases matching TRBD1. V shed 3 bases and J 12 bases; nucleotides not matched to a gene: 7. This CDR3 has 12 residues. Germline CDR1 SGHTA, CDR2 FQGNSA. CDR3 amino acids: CASSFYQGALYF. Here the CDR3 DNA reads TGTGCCAGCAGCTTCTACCAGGGGGCTTTGTACTTC.

The CDR3 loop reads CARSLREGKGYVVLYGTSYEQYF. CDR3 in DNA: TGTGCCAGAAGCTTGAGGGAGGGCAAGGGGTACGTAGTTCTATACGGGACCTCCTACGAGCAGTACTTC. V usage is TRBV5-3 and J usage is TRBJ2-7, with 7 bases lining up with TRBD2. TRBV5-3 is flagged as an ORF with uncertain function. CDR3 length: 23 amino acids. Trimming at V came to 1 base and at J to 0 bases, leaving 28 bases not matched to a gene.

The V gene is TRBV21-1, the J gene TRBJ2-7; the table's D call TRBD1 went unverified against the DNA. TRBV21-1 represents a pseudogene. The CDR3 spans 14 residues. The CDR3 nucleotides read TGTGCCGGCAAAGGACAACCAAGCTCCTACGAGCAGTACTTC. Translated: CAGKGQPSSYEQYF.

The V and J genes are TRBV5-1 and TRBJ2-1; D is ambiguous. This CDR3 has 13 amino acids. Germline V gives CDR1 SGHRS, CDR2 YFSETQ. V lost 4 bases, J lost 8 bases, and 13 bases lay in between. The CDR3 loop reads CASSLGNSDEQFF. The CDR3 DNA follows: TGCGCCAGCAGCCTCGGAAATTCCGATGAGCAGTTCTTC.

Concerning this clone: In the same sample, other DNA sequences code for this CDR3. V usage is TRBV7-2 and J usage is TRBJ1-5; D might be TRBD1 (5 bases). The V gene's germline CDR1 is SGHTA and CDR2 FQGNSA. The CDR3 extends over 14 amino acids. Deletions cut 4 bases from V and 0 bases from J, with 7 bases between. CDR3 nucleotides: TGTGCCAGCAGCTCAACAGGTAGCAATCAGCCCCAGCATTTT. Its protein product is CASSSTGSNQPQHF.

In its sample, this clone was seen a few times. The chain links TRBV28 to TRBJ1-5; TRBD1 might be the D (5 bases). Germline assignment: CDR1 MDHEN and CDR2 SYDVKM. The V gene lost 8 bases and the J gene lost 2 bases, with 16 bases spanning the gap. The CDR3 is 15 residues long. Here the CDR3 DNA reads TGTGCCAGCTCATTAATTGGGGGGGGCAATCAGCCCCAGCATTTT. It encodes CASSLIGGGNQPQHF.

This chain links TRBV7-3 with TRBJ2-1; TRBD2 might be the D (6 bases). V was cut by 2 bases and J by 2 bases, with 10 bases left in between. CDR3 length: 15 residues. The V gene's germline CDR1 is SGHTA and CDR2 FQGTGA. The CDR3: CASSLSGSPYNEQFF. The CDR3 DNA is TGTGCCAGCAGCTTATCCGGGAGTCCCTACAATGAGCAGTTCTTC.

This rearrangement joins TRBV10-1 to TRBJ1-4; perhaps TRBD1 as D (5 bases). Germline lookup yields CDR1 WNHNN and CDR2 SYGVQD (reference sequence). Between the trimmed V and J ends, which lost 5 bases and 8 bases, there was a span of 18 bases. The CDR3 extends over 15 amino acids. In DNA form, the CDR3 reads TGCGCCAGCAGTTGGGACGGGCTGGGGGGGGAAAAACTGTTTTTT. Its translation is CASSWDGLGGEKLFF.

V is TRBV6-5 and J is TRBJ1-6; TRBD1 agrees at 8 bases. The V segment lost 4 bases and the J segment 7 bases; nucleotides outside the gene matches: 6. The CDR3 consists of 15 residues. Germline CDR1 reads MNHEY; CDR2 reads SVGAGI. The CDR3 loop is CASSSTGAINSPLHF. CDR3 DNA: TGTGCCAGCAGTTCGACAGGGGCCATAAATTCACCCCTCCACTTT.

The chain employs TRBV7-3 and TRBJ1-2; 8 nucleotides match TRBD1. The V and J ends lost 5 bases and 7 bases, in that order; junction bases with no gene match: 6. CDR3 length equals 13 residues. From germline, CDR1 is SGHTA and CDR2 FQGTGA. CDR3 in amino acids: CASSTDRAGGYTF. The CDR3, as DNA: TGTGCCAGCAGCACGGACAGGGCGGGTGGCTACACCTTC.